The 3 T cell receptor beta chains presented below share a single source sample, sequenced in a study of T cells after posttransplantation cyclophosphamide (dated by TCRdb to about 2016). Receptors were amplified or captured by the immunoSEQ multiplex PCR assay. Imported from immuneACCESS, the table was reduced by TCRdb to in-frame sequences with V and J called. These copies leave out some clones; in studies compared against another copy, an unresolved V gene accounts for under half, and the cause of the remainder is not known. This sample holds about 52,000 clones; 86% were observed only once. Approximately 2.8% of the sample rests with the top ten. The specimen was PBMCs. These receptors were collected from a man aged 30-40 years with a blood cancer, CMV-positive, and with a related stem cell donor.

The rearrangement links TRBV27 to TRBJ2-3, with D perhaps TRBD2 (5 bases). Germline CDR1 and CDR2: MNHEY and SMNVEV (reference sequence). V dropped 4 bases and J dropped 1 base, with 9 bases sitting between them. This CDR3 is built from 14 residues. CDR3 DNA sequence: TGTGCCAGCAGTTCCACCGGGGGCACAGATACGCAGTATTTT. Translation gives CASSSTGGTDTQYF.

The V gene is TRBV4-1, the J gene TRBJ2-1; the match to TRBD1 covers 7 bases. Trimming cost V 4 bases and J 7 bases; bases outside gene matches: 19. This CDR3 has 18 residues. CDR1 and CDR2 from the germline V gene are MGHRA and YSYEKL. The CDR3 region is CASSPHTVRTGLWNEQFF. The CDR3, as DNA: TGCGCCAGCAGCCCCCACACAGTAAGGACAGGCCTATGGAATGAGCAGTTCTTC.

V usage is TRBV30 and J usage is TRBJ2-7, with 8 bases matching TRBD1. Per the germline V gene, CDR1 is GTSNPN and CDR2 is SVGIG (reference sequence). With V trimmed by 1 base and J by 6 bases, 5 bases remained unmatched. This CDR3 region has 13 residues. The CDR3 reads CAWSGGRGREQYF. The CDR3 coding sequence is TGTGCCTGGAGTGGGGGCAGGGGGCGCGAGCAGTACTTC.